This entry describes one TCR beta chain. Sequencing used immunoSEQ multiplex PCR; TCRdb keeps in-frame clones, though not all of them. Here the sample spans 150,000 to 200,000 clones, about 90% being singletons. This sample is drawn from a study of control samples from healthy donors and cancer patients. V was clipped by 5 bases and J by 4 bases; unmatched bases: 12. Germline V CDR1 and CDR2: MNHEY, SMNVEV (reference sequence). The CDR3 is made up of 16 amino acids. The sequenced sample was blood. The TCR was taken from a woman aged 25 to 39 in good health. The chain combines TRBV27 with TRBJ1-1; 8 bases match TRBD1. The DNA of the CDR3 is TGTGCCAGCAGTCCTCGGACAGGGACGTCGGGCACTGAAGCTTTCTTT. This sequence encodes CASSPRTGTSGTEAFF.